The 19 T cell receptor beta chains below all came from one sample that was sequenced in a study of blood T cell repertoires in COVID-19. Libraries were prepared by immunoSEQ multiplex PCR; TCRdb keeps only in-frame clonotypes and omits some of them. The sample yields around 140,000 clones, about 83% seen once. The sample was peripheral blood. These receptors all stem from a woman aged 45-65 years with active or convalescent COVID-19.

The chain carries TRBV19 and TRBJ1-5; maybe TRBD1 (6 bases). The CDR3 length is 16 residues. V was pared by 3 bases and J by 0 bases, with 12 bases between. Looked up from germline, CDR1 is LNHDA and CDR2 is SQIVND (reference sequence). Here the CDR3 reads CASSISTGYSNQPQHF. The CDR3 bases are TGTGCCAGTAGTATTAGTACAGGGTATAGCAATCAGCCCCAGCATTTT.

The J gene is TRBJ1-1, the V gene TRBV5-1, with a possible D match to TRBD1 (5 bases). Germline V gene lookup returns CDR1 SGHRS and CDR2 YFSETQ. V shed 4 bases and J shed 5 bases, with 18 bases lying between them. CDR3 length: 15 amino acids. The CDR3 DNA sequence: TGCGCCAGCAGCCCAGAAAGCAGGGAGGGAACTGAAGCTTTCTTT. Translating gives CASSPESREGTEAFF.

The V and J genes are TRBV23-1 and TRBJ1-1; D not certain. TRBV23-1 is an ORF, with its function uncertain. Trimming removed 3 bases at V and 6 bases at J, with 11 bases between. This CDR3 has 13 amino acids. The chain's CDR3 is CASSHPRGAEAFF. The CDR3 DNA reads as TGCGCCAGCAGTCACCCCCGCGGCGCTGAAGCTTTCTTT.

This rearrangement joins TRBV9 to TRBJ1-1; 7 bases match TRBD1. V was pared by 3 bases and J by 6 bases, with 14 bases of the junction left unmatched. The CDR3 has 16 amino acids. Germline V gene lookup returns CDR1 SGDLS and CDR2 YYNGEE. CDR3 sequence (DNA): TGTGCCAGCAGCGAGGGGATAAGGGGGCCAGTTTCTGAAGCTTTCTTT. This gives the protein CASSEGIRGPVSEAFF.

The V gene is TRBV27, the J gene TRBJ2-7; unclear D gene. This CDR3 comprises 11 residues. CDR1 and CDR2 from the germline V gene are MNHEY and SMNVEV (reference sequence). Trimming left V 3 bases short and J 6 bases short, with 6 bases between. DNA of the CDR3: TGTGCCAGCAGTTTGGCAGGCGAGCAGTACTTC. It codes for CASSLAGEQYF.

This clone has only a few counts. V is TRBV19 and J is TRBJ1-1; the D gene is possibly TRBD1 (6 bases). The length of the CDR3 is 14 residues. Trimming removed 3 bases from V and 2 bases from J, with 10 bases in between. From germline, CDR1 is LNHDA and CDR2 SQIVND (reference sequence). Here the CDR3 reads CASSMTGSNTEAFF. CDR3 sequence (DNA): TGTGCCAGTAGTATGACAGGCAGCAACACTGAAGCTTTCTTT.

This chain links TRBV5-1 with TRBJ1-1; weak D call: TRBD1 (5 bases). Trimming removed 1 base from V and 5 bases from J, with 15 bases in between. Germline lookup yields CDR1 SGHRS and CDR2 YFSETQ. The CDR3 runs to 15 residues. CDR3 in amino acids: CASSLRDLGGTEAFF. The CDR3 nucleotides read TGCGCCAGCAGCTTGAGGGACCTTGGGGGGACTGAAGCTTTCTTT. The full variable domain, rest sourced from reference TRBV5-1 and TRBJ1-1, is KAGVTQTPRYLIKTRGQQVTLSCSPISGHRSVSWYQQTPGQGLQFLFEYFSETQRNKGNFPGRFSGRQFSNSRSEMNVSTLELGDSALYLCASSLRDLGGTEAFFGQGTRLTVV.

J is TRBJ2-2 and V is TRBV19; no clear D gene. Between the trimmed V and J ends, which lost 5 bases and 5 bases, there was a span of 9 bases. CDR1 and CDR2 from the germline V gene are LNHDA and SQIVND (reference sequence). This CDR3 has 13 amino acids. CDR3 amino acids: CASSADLTGELFF. The CDR3 coding sequence is TGTGCCAGTAGTGCAGACTTAACCGGGGAGCTGTTTTTT.

This chain connects TRBV19 to TRBJ2-1, with TRBD2 matching 8 bases. There are 15 residues in the CDR3. Germline V lookup: CDR1 LNHDA, CDR2 SQIVND (reference sequence). V was pared by 3 bases and J by 7 bases, with 8 bases of the junction left unmatched. The CDR3 DNA is TGTGCCAGTAGTATCGGTAGCGGGATAGGGAATGAGCAGTTCTTC. Amino acids: CASSIGSGIGNEQFF.

This chain links TRBV10-1 with TRBJ1-1; weak D call: TRBD1 (5 bases). The V gene's germline CDR1 is WNHNN and CDR2 SYGVQD (reference sequence). The V end was cut by 8 bases, the J end by 1 base, with 20 bases between. This CDR3 spans 16 amino acids. CDR3 protein: CASGAGRLISNTEAFF. The CDR3 coding sequence is TGCGCCAGCGGAGCAGGGCGTTTAATTTCGAACACTGAAGCTTTCTTT.

The CDR3 nucleotides read TGTGCCAGCAGCCATAGGGGCACTTTATATGGCTACACCTTC. It codes for CASSHRGTLYGYTF. The V call is TRBV3-1 (or the pseudogene TRBV3-2), the J call TRBJ1-2; the D gene is possibly TRBD1 (5 bases). Trimming pared 3 bases from V and 5 bases from J, leaving 13 bases between. This CDR3 has 14 residues. Germline values: CDR1 LGHDT, CDR2 YNNKEL (reference sequence).

The table lists this clone with a few counts. The chain is built from TRBV27 and TRBJ2-2; D is unclear. Germline CDR1 is MNHEY and CDR2 is SMNVEV (reference sequence). The CDR3 has 17 residues. The ends were cut back, 3 bases at V and 1 base at J, with 15 bases in the middle. The CDR3: CASSLRHESLNTGELFF. DNA for the CDR3: TGTGCCAGCAGTTTGAGACACGAGAGCTTGAACACCGGGGAGCTGTTTTTT.

The rearrangement joins TRBV5-1 to TRBJ1-4; possible D gene TRBD1, 6 bases. Germline V CDR1 and CDR2: SGHRS, YFSETQ. The CDR3 extends over 15 amino acids. V lost 2 bases, J lost 2 bases, and 10 bases lay in between. DNA for the CDR3: TGCGCCAGCAGCTTCGGGGGGGCGACTAATGAAAAACTGTTTTTT. Its translation is CASSFGGATNEKLFF.

The gene calls are TRBV9 and TRBJ1-5, with D possibly TRBD1 on 5 matching bases. The CDR3 extends over 14 amino acids. The V gene's germline CDR1 is SGDLS and CDR2 YYNGEE. The germline V and J ends were trimmed by 0 bases and 4 bases, with 8 bases remaining between them. As DNA, the CDR3 is TGTGCCAGCAGCGTAGATGGGGCAAATCAGCCCCAGCATTTT. Its translation: CASSVDGANQPQHF.

V and J are TRBV5-4 and TRBJ1-3, with 7 positions matching TRBD1. This CDR3 has 16 amino acids. Germline CDR1 SGHNT, CDR2 YYREEE (reference sequence). J gave up 0 bases and V 4 bases, and 7 bases lay outside the gene matches. The CDR3 DNA follows: TGTGCCAGCAGCGCGGACAGGTTCCTCTCTGGAAACACCATATATTTT. This codes for CASSADRFLSGNTIYF.

CDR3 DNA: TGTGCCAGCAGTCCGGGACAGCCTGGGAGCTCCTACGAGCAGTACTTC. Translated: CASSPGQPGSSYEQYF. The chain uses TRBV28 and TRBJ2-7, with 7 bases that match TRBD1. Per germline, CDR1 MDHEN and CDR2 SYDVKM. This CDR3 has 16 amino acids. After removal of 5 bases from V and 0 bases from J, the junction contained 10 bases not matched to a gene.

The gene calls are TRBV10-2 and TRBJ1-2, with TRBD1 matching over 8 bases. The J segment lost 6 bases and the V segment lost 7 bases, leaving 13 bases of the junction unmatched. The CDR3 consists of 15 residues. The V gene's germline CDR1 is WSHSY and CDR2 SAAADI. In DNA form, the CDR3 reads TGCGCCAGCACCGGCTTCAGACAGGGGATAGATGGCTACACCTTC. Its translation: CASTGFRQGIDGYTF.

The rearrangement links TRBV15 to TRBJ2-7; 8 nucleotides agree with TRBD1. The CDR3 contains 16 residues. Germline values: CDR1 LNHNV, CDR2 YYDKDF (reference sequence). Trimming took 0 bases from V and 5 from J; bases not matched to a gene: 9. CDR3 sequence reads: CATSRDPPDRGNEQYF. The DNA of the CDR3 is TGTGCCACCAGCAGAGATCCCCCCGACAGGGGCAACGAGCAGTACTTC.

This clone occurred many times. The same CDR3 is also encoded by other DNA sequences in this sample. The chain combines TRBV7-2 with TRBJ2-5; D unresolved. The CDR3 is made up of 13 amino acids. Trimming took off 5 bases at V and 5 bases at J, with 12 bases between the two ends. Germline values: CDR1 SGHTA, CDR2 FQGNSA. The CDR3 DNA sequence: TGTGCCAGCAGCCCTGCCTATAAGGAGACCCAGTACTTC. This sequence encodes CASSPAYKETQYF. Full variable domain (missing parts from reference TRBV7-2 and TRBJ2-5): GAGVSQSPSNKVTEKGKDVELRCDPISGHTALYWYRQSLGQGLEFLIYFQGNSAPDKSGLPSDRFSAERTGGSVSTLTIQRTQQEDSAVYLCASSPAYKETQYFGPGTRLLVL.